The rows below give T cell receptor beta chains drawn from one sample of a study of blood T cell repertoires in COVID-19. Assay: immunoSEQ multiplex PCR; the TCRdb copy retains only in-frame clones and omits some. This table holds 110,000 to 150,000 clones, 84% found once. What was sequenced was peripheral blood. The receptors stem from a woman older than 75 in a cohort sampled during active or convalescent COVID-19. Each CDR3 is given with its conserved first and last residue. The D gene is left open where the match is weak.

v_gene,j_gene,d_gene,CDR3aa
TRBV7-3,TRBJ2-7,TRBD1,CASSLGGTGSHEQYF
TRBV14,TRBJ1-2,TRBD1,CASSQDLRQGGTF
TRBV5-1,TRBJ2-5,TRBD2,CASSPLTGGSETQYF
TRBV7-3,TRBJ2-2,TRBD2,CASSLAGGPLPGELFF
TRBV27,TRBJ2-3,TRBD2,CASSPLRGTYTDTQYF
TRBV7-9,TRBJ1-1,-,CASSPRVNTEAFF
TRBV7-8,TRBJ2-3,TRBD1,CASSFSPRGPTQYF
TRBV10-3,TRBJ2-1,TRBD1,CASTGGEYNEQFF
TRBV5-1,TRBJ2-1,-,CASNEAGSYNEQFF
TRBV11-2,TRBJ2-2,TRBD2,CASSFQAGPNTGELFF
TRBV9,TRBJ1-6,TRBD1,CASSVEQGDSPLHF
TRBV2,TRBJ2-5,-,CASRGPSQETQYF
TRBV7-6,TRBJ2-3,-,CASSLGQAMNTDTQYF
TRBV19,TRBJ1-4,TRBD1,CASSSSRDRGRGGEKLFF
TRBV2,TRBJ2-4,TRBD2,CATMLGGSKAKNIQYF
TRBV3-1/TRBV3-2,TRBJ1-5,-,CASSFTGQPQHF
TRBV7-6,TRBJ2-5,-,CASSPAPGMYQETQYF
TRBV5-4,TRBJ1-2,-,CASSLGTRVYGYTF
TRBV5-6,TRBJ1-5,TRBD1,CASRRTGINQPQHF
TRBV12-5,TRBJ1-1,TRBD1,CASGKDRGGTEAFF
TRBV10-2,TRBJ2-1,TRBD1,CASTLTGANEQFF
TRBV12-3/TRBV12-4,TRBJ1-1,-,CASSFGGAEAFF
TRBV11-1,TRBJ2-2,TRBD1,CASSPKDRGTGELFF
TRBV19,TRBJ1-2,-,CASMNTGKRFANYGYTF
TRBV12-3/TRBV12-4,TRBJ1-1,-,CANADLMNTEAFF
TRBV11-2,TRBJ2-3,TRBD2,CASSSTLLAGSTDTQYF
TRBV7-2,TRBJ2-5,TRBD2,CASSPLAGGGGETQYF